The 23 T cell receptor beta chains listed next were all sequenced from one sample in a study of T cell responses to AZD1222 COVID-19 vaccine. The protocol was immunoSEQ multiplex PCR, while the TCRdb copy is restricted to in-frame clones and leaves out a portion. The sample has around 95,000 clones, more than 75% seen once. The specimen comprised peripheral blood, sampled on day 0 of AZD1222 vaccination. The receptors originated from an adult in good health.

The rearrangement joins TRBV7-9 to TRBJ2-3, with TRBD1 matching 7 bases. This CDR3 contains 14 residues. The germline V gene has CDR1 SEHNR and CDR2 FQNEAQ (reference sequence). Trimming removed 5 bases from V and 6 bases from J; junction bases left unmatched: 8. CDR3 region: CASSRDSVLDTQYF. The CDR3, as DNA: TGTGCCAGCAGCCGGGACAGTGTTTTGGATACGCAGTATTTT.

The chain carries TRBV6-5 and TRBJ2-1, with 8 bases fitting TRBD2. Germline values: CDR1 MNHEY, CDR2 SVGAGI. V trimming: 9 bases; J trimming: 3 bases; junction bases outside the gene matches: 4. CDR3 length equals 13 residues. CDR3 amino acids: CASTTSDYNEQFF. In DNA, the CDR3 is TGTGCCAGTACGACTAGCGACTACAATGAGCAGTTCTTC.

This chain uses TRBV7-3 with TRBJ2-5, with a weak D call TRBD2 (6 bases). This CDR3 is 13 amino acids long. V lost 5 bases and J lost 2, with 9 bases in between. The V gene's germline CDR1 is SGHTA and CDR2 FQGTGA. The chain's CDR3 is CASSTGLQETQYF. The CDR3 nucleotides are TGTGCCAGCAGCACGGGACTTCAAGAGACCCAGTACTTC.

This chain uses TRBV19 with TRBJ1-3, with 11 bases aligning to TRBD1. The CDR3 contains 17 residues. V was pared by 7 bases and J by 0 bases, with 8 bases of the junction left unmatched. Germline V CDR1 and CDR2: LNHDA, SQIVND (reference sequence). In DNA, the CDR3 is TGTGCCAGTAATGGCCGGACAGGGGGCCTCTCTGGAAACACCATATATTTT. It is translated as CASNGRTGGLSGNTIYF.

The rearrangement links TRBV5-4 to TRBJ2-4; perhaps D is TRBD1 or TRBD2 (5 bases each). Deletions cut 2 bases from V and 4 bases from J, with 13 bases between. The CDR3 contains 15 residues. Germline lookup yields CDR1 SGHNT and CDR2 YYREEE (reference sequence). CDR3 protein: CASSLGGGVKNIQYF. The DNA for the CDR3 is TGTGCCAGCAGCTTAGGTGGGGGAGTTAAAAACATTCAGTACTTC.

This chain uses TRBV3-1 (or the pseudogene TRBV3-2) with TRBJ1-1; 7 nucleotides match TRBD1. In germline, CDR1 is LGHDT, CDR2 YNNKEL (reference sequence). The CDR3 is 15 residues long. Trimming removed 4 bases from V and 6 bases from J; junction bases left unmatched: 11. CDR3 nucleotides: TGTGCCAGCAGCCCTCTCGTACAGGGGCGGGCTGAAGCTTTCTTT. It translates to CASSPLVQGRAEAFF.

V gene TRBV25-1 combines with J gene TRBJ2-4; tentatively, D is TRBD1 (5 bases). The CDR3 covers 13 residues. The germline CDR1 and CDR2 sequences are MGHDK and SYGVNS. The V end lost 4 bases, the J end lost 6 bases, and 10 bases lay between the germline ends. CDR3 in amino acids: CASSGTGINIQYF. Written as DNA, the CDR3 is TGTGCCAGCAGTGGTACAGGCATAAACATTCAGTACTTC. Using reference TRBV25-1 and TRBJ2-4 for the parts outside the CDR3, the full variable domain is EADIYQTPRYLVIGTGKKITLECSQTMGHDKMYWYQQDPGMELHLIHYSYGVNSTEKGDLSSESTVSRIRTEHFPLTLESARPSHTSQYLCASSGTGINIQYFGAGTRLSVL.

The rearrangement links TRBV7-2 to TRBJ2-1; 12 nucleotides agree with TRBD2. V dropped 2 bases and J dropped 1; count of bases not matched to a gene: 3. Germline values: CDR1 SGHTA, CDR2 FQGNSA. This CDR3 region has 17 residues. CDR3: CASSLRTSGISYNEQFF. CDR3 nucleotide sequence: TGTGCCAGCAGCTTACGGACTAGCGGGATTTCCTACAATGAGCAGTTCTTC.

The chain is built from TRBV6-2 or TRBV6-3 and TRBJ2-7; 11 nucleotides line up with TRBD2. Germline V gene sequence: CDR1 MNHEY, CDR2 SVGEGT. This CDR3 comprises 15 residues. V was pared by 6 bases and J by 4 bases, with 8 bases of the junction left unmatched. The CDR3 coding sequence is TGTGCCAGCAGCCCTCTAGCGGGAGGAGTATACGAGCAGTACTTC. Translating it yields CASSPLAGGVYEQYF.

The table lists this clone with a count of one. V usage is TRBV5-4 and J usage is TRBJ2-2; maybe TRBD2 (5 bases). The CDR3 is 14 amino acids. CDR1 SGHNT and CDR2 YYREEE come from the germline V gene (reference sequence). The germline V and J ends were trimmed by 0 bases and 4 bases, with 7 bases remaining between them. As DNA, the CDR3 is TGTGCCAGCAGCTTGGCGGGATCCACCGGGGAGCTGTTTTTT. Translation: CASSLAGSTGELFF.

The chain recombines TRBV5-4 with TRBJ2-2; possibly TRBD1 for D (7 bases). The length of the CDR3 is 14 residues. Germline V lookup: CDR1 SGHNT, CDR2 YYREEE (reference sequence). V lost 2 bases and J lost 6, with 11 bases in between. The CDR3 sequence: CASSFTGEAGELFF. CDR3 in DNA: TGTGCCAGCAGCTTCACAGGGGAGGCCGGGGAGCTGTTTTTT.

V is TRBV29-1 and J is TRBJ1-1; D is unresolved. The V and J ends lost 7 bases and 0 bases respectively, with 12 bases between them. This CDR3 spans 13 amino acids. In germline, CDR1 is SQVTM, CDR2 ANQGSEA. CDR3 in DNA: TGCAGCGCCCGATCGGGATTGAACACTGAAGCTTTCTTT. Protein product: CSARSGLNTEAFF. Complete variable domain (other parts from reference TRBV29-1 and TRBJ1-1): SAVISQKPSRDICQRGTSLTIQCQVDSQVTMMFWYRQQPGQSLTLIATANQGSEATYESGFVIDKFPISRPNLTFSTLTVSNMSPEDSSIYLCSARSGLNTEAFFGQGTRLTVV.

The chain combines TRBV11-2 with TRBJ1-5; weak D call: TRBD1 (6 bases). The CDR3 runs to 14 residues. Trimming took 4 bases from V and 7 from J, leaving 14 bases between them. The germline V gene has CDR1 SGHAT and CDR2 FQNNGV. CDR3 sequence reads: CASSSQGFGQPQHF. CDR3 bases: TGTGCCAGCAGCTCACAGGGATTTGGGCAGCCCCAGCATTTT.

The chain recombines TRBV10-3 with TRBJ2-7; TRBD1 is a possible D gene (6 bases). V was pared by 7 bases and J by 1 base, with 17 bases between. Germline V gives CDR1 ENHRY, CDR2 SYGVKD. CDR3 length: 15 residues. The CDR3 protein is CAITQGTAISYEQYF. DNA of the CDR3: TGTGCCATCACTCAGGGGACCGCGATTTCCTACGAGCAGTACTTC.

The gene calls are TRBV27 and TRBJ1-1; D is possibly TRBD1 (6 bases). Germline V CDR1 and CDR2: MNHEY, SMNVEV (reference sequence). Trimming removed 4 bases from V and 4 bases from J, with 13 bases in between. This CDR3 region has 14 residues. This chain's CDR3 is CASSSRGLGTEAFF. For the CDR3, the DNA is TGTGCCAGCAGTTCCAGGGGTTTAGGCACTGAAGCTTTCTTT.

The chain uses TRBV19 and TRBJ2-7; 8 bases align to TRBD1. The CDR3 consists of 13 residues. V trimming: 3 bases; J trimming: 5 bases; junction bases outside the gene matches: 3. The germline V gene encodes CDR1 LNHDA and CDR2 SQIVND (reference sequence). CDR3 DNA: TGTGCCAGTAGTATGGACAGGGTTAACGAGCAGTACTTC. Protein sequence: CASSMDRVNEQYF.

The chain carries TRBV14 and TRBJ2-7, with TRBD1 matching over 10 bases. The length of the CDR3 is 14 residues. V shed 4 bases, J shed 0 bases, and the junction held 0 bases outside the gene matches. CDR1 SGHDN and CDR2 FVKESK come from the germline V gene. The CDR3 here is CASSRTGGSYEQYF. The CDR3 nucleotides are TGTGCCAGCAGCCGGACAGGGGGCTCCTACGAGCAGTACTTC.

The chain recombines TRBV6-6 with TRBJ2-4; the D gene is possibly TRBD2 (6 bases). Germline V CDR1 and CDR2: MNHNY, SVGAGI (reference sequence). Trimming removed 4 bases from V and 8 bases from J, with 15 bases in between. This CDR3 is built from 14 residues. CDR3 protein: CASSSPEGRDIQYF. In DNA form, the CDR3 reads TGTGCCAGCAGTTCCCCGGAGGGCAGGGACATTCAGTACTTC.

CDR3 residues: CASSLQENTEAFF. CDR3 sequence (DNA): TGTGCCAGCAGCTTGCAGGAGAACACTGAAGCTTTCTTT. The V gene is TRBV7-9, the J gene TRBJ1-1; the D is unclear. Trimming pared 3 bases from V and 1 base from J, leaving 6 bases between. The CDR3 runs to 13 residues. The germline V gene has CDR1 SEHNR and CDR2 FQNEAQ (reference sequence).

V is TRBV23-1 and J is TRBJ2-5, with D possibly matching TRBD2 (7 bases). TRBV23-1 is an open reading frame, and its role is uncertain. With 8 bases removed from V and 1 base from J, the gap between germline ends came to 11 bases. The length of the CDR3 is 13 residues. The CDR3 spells CASPGGPQETQYF. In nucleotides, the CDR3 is TGCGCCAGCCCGGGGGGCCCCCAAGAGACCCAGTACTTC.

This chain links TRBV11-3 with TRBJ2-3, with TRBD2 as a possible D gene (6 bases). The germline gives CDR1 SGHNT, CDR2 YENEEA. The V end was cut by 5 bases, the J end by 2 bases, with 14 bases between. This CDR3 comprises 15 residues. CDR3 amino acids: CASSLRDSYTDTQYF. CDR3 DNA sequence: TGTGCCAGCAGCCTTAGGGACTCCTACACAGATACGCAGTATTTT. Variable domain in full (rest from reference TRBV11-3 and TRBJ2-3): EAGVVQSPRYKIIEKKQPVAFWCNPISGHNTLYWYLQNLGQGPELLIRYENEEAVDDSQLPKDRFSAERLKGVDSTLKIQPAELGDSAVYLCASSLRDSYTDTQYFGPGTRLTVL.

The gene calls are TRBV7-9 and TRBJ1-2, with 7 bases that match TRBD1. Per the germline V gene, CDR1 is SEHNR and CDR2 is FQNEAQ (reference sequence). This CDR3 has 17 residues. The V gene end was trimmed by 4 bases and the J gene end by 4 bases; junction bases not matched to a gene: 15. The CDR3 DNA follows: TGTGCCAGCAGCTCCCGACAGGGAGTGGGAGCGCTCTATGGCTACACCTTC. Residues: CASSSRQGVGALYGYTF.

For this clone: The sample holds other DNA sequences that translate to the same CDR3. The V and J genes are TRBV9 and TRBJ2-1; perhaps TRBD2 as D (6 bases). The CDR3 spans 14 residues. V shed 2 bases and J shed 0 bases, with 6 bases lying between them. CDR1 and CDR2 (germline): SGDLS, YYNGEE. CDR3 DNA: TGTGCCAGCAGCGTCGGGAGCTCCTACAATGAGCAGTTCTTC. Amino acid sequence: CASSVGSSYNEQFF. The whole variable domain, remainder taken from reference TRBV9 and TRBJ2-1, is DSGVTQTPKHLITATGQRVTLRCSPRSGDLSVYWYQQSLDQGLQFLIQYYNGEERAKGNILERFSAQQFPDLHSELNLSSLELGDSALYFCASSVGSSYNEQFFGPGTRLTVL.